The 10 T cell receptor beta chains below come from one sample, sequenced in a study of T-cell reconstitution after alpha-beta-depleted transplantation in children. The TCRbeta library was prepared with unique molecular identifiers. TCRdb analysed the PCR reads with MiXCR anew, one entry per CDR3 protein. The table lists approximately 400,000 distinct CDR3 sequences, roughly 16% of them singletons, with around 30% in the top ten. The material was PBMCs, mostly from graft donor cells, obtained 360 days after TCRalphabeta/CD19-depleted stem cell transplant. The receptors derive from a boy under two years old who had a stem cell transplant for Wiskott-Aldrich syndrome, so the T cells may come from the graft donor.

This clonotype was detected a few times. This chain joins TRBV29-1 and TRBJ1-4; tentative D call: TRBD1 (6 bases). CDR1 and CDR2 from the germline V gene are SQVTM and ANQGSEA. There are 14 residues in the CDR3. Between the trimmed V and J ends, which lost 6 bases and 6 bases, there was a span of 17 bases. The CDR3 sequence: CSVAAGVGDEKLFF. Written as DNA, the CDR3 is TGCAGCGTCGCGGCAGGGGTTGGGGATGAAAAACTGTTTTTT.

This clonotype was counted between two and nine times. V gene TRBV24-1 combines with J gene TRBJ2-5, with a tentative D call TRBD2 (5 bases). The CDR3 is 13 amino acids. V lost 5 bases to trimming and J lost 5 bases, with 11 bases between them. Germline V CDR1 and CDR2: KGHDR, SFDVKD. CDR3 nucleotide sequence: TGTGCCACCAGTGGAGAGGGTTTGGAGACCCAGTACTTC. Residues: CATSGEGLETQYF.

V and J are TRBV6-6 and TRBJ2-3; unclear D gene. The V gene's germline CDR1 is MNHNY and CDR2 SVGAGI (reference sequence). Trimming took 8 bases from V and 2 from J, leaving 11 bases between them. This CDR3 spans 13 amino acids. CDR3 loop: CASQPRLTDTQYF. The CDR3 DNA follows: TGTGCCAGCCAACCTAGGCTCACAGATACGCAGTATTTT.

In this sample, this clonotype turned up many times. The chain links TRBV6-2 or TRBV6-3 to TRBJ2-1; TRBD2 matches at 7 bases. CDR3 length: 17 amino acids. Unmatched junction bases numbered 14, after V lost 5 bases and J lost 4 bases. Germline CDR1 reads MNHEY; CDR2 reads SVGEGT. CDR3 residues: CASSPGPTSDIYNEQFF. The CDR3, as DNA: TGTGCCAGCAGTCCCGGCCCAACTAGCGATATTTACAATGAGCAGTTCTTC.

This clonotype turned up a few times. The J gene is TRBJ1-1, the V gene TRBV20-1; D unresolved. Germline V gene sequence: CDR1 DFQATT, CDR2 SNEGSKA (reference sequence). There are 12 residues in the CDR3. V lost 6 bases to trimming and J lost 8 bases, with 16 bases between them. The CDR3 nucleotides read TGCAGTGCCGGGCGGGCAGTCAGAGAAGCTTTCTTT. As protein: CSAGRAVREAFF.

CDR3 in DNA: TGTGCCAGCAGTCGCCTCGCGTCCTACGAGCAGTACTTC. This encodes CASSRLASYEQYF. V is TRBV12-3 or TRBV12-4 and J is TRBJ2-7; D is ambiguous. This CDR3 has 13 amino acids. Trimming removed 5 bases at V and 1 base at J, with 9 bases between.

This clonotype was seen a single time. This chain links TRBV4-1 with TRBJ1-1, with TRBD1 matching 10 bases. J lost 7 bases, V lost 0 bases, and 8 bases had no gene match. Germline-derived CDR1 and CDR2 are MGHRA and YSYEKL. CDR3 length: 16 residues. The CDR3, as DNA: TGCGCCAGCAGCCAAGACTACTGGGACAGGGGAAATGAAGCTTTCTTT. It translates to CASSQDYWDRGNEAFF.

The rearrangement links TRBV6-2 or TRBV6-3 to TRBJ2-1; D not certain. Trimming pared 2 bases from V and 8 bases from J, leaving 13 bases between. This CDR3 is 14 amino acids long. Germline V lookup: CDR1 MNHEY, CDR2 SVGEGT. The CDR3 sequence: CASSYRYYGHEQFF. CDR3 DNA sequence: TGTGCCAGCAGTTACCGGTACTACGGACATGAGCAGTTCTTC.

This rearrangement joins TRBV7-2 to TRBJ2-7; 9 bases align to TRBD1. The trim removed 3 bases at V and 0 bases at J, leaving 6 bases unmatched. The CDR3 covers 16 residues. Germline CDR1 reads SGHTA; CDR2 reads FQGNSA. In nucleotides, the CDR3 is TGTGCCAGCAGCTTTAGACAGGGGGGTATCTCCTACGAGCAGTACTTC. Its protein product is CASSFRQGGISYEQYF.

The rearrangement uses TRBV11-2 and TRBJ2-7, with a weak D call TRBD1 (6 bases). V dropped 8 bases and J dropped 3 bases, with 17 bases sitting between them. Per germline, CDR1 SGHAT and CDR2 FQNNGV. This CDR3 has 14 amino acids. Here the CDR3 DNA reads TGTGCCAGCCGACAGGCTTTAACCCTCTACGAGCAGTACTTC. Translating it yields CASRQALTLYEQYF.